This T cell receptor beta chain stems from a study of blood T cell repertoires in COVID-19. This clone was detected once. V lost 5 bases, J lost 6 bases, and 17 bases lay in between. Germline CDR1 SNHLY, CDR2 FYNNEI. The CDR3 has 14 residues. Authors' methods: Estimates of nucleated cell counts were drawn from the amplification of reference gene primers. Profiled with immunoSEQ multiplex PCR; TCRdb holds only in-frame clones, not every one. V and J calls and clone size come straight from that table; D and trimming were deduced from the DNA. This sample has about 89,000 clones, with 70% to 80% found just once.

The sample consisted of peripheral blood. This clonotype originated in a human donor in a cohort sampled during active COVID-19. The chain couples TRBV2 to TRBJ2-7; D is possibly TRBD1 (6 bases). The CDR3 DNA sequence: TGTGCCAGCAGTCCTACTGGGGGCGCAACCGAGCAGTACTTC. Encoded protein: CASSPTGGATEQYF.